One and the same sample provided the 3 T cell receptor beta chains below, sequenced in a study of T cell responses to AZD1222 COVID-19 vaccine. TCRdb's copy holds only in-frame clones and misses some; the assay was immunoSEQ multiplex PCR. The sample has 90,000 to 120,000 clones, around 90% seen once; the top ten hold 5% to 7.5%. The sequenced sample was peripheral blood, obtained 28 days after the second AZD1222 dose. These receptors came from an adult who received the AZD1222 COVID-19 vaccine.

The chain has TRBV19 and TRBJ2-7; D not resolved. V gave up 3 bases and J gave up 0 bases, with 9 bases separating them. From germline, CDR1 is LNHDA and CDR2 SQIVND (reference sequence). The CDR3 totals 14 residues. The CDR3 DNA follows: TGTGCCAGTAGTATTCACGGTAACTCCTACGAGCAGTACTTC. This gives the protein CASSIHGNSYEQYF.

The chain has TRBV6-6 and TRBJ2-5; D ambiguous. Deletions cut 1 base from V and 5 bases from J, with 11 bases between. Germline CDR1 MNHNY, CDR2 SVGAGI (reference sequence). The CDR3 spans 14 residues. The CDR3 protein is CASSYWASGETQYF. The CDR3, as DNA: TGTGCCAGCAGTTACTGGGCATCAGGCGAGACCCAGTACTTC.

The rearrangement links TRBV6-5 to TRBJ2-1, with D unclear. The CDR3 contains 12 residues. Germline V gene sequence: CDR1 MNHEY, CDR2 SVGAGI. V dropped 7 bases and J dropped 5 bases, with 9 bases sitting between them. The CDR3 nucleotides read TGTGCCAGCAAGGAATTTAACAATGAGCAGTTCTTC. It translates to CASKEFNNEQFF.